This TCR beta chain was found in a study of blood T cell repertoires in COVID-19. Assay: immunoSEQ multiplex PCR; the TCRdb copy retains only in-frame clones and omits some. The table shows about 370,000 clones, with 75% to 90% occurring only once. Trimming took 5 bases from V and 6 from J; bases not matched to a gene: 8. CDR3 size: 15 residues. Germline lookup yields CDR1 LNHDA and CDR2 SQIVND (reference sequence). The specimen was PBMCs or T cells enriched from blood (not recorded which). The receptor was isolated from a man younger than 35 who had recovered from COVID-19. This chain links TRBV19 with TRBJ1-5, with 9 bases identical to TRBD1. CDR3 residues: CASSVRQGEVQPQHF. The CDR3 DNA reads as TGTGCCAGTAGTGTTCGACAGGGGGAAGTTCAGCCCCAGCATTTT.